Below are 10 T cell receptor beta chains sequenced from a single sample in a study of lymphopenia after photon versus proton radiotherapy. The repertoire was sequenced with immunoSEQ multiplex PCR; TCRdb's copy has only in-frame clones and lacks some. The sample holds some 25,000 clones; approximately 90% are singletons and the top ten take 15% to 20%. The sequencing used peripheral blood, collected from a patient treated with photon-based radiotherapy. These receptor sequences come from a man aged 45-65 years with gastric cancer.

V gene TRBV4-3 combines with J gene TRBJ2-5, with TRBD2 matching over 10 bases. The J call may not be correct, given that the DNA end is closer to TRBJ2-7. The length of the CDR3 is 15 residues. CDR1 is LGHNA and CDR2 is YSLEER in the germline V gene. CDR3: CASSRSSGGSYEQYF. The CDR3 region has the DNA TGCGCCAGCAGCCGATCTAGCGGGGGCTCCTACGAGCAGTACTTC.

With respect to this clone: Other nucleotide sequences in the sample specify the same CDR3. This chain links TRBV19 with TRBJ1-1; D ambiguous. Germline V gives CDR1 LNHDA, CDR2 SQIVND (reference sequence). This CDR3 comprises 13 residues. V was pared by 3 bases and J by 0 bases, with 5 bases between. The CDR3 sequence: CASSISVNTEAFF. CDR3 DNA sequence: TGTGCCAGTAGTATTAGTGTGAACACTGAAGCTTTCTTT.

This clone was detected once. The chain combines TRBV19 with TRBJ2-1, with TRBD2 matching 11 bases. With V trimmed by 5 bases and J by 4 bases, 4 bases remained unmatched. The CDR3 consists of 15 residues. CDR1 and CDR2 (germline): LNHDA, SQIVND (reference sequence). DNA of the CDR3: TGTGCCAGTAGTGATAGCGGGGGGGGTTACAATGAGCAGTTCTTC. Amino acid sequence: CASSDSGGGYNEQFF.

V and J are TRBV6-5 and TRBJ1-2, with D hard to call. V dropped 2 bases and J dropped 5 bases, with 9 bases sitting between them. The CDR3 consists of 13 residues. Germline-derived CDR1 and CDR2 are MNHEY and SVGAGI. The CDR3 DNA is TGTGCCAGCAGTTACGGCTGGCTTTATGGCTACACCTTC. The encoded protein is CASSYGWLYGYTF.

The chain recombines TRBV18 with TRBJ1-5; D is undetermined. V dropped 2 bases and J dropped 5 bases, with 7 bases sitting between them. CDR1 KGHSH and CDR2 LQKENI come from the germline V gene. This CDR3 is built from 13 residues. The CDR3 coding sequence is TGTGCCAGCTCACCATCGGGTCATCAGCCCCAGCATTTT. This codes for CASSPSGHQPQHF. Using reference TRBV18 and TRBJ1-5 for the parts outside the CDR3, the full variable domain is NAGVMQNPRHLVRRRGQEARLRCSPMKGHSHVYWYRQLPEEGLKFMVYLQKENIIDESGMPKERFSAEFPKEGPSILRIQQVVRGDSAAYFCASSPSGHQPQHFGDGTRLSIL.

The rearrangement links TRBV19 to TRBJ1-1; a possible D gene is TRBD1 (5 bases). The length of the CDR3 is 12 residues. The V gene's germline CDR1 is LNHDA and CDR2 SQIVND (reference sequence). V was clipped by 6 bases and J by 11 bases, with 16 bases between them. The CDR3 sequence is CASSREGRLAFF. The CDR3 DNA follows: TGTGCCAGTAGCAGGGAGGGGCGTTTGGCTTTCTTT.

This chain connects TRBV5-1 to TRBJ1-3; 10 nucleotides align to TRBD1. Germline assignment: CDR1 SGHRS and CDR2 YFSETQ. The V gene end was trimmed by 4 bases and the J gene end by 6 bases; junction bases not matched to a gene: 4. The CDR3 extends over 14 amino acids. Here the CDR3 DNA reads TGCGCCAGCAGCGGGACAGGGGCTGAAAACACCATATATTTT. This sequence encodes CASSGTGAENTIYF. Full variable domain (outside the CDR3, taken from reference TRBV5-1 and TRBJ1-3): KAGVTQTPRYLIKTRGQQVTLSCSPISGHRSVSWYQQTPGQGLQFLFEYFSETQRNKGNFPGRFSGRQFSNSRSEMNVSTLELGDSALYLCASSGTGAENTIYFGEGSWLTVV.

The chain combines TRBV5-5 with TRBJ1-4; 8 nucleotides match TRBD1. J was trimmed by 3 bases and V by 2 bases; bases with no gene match: 9. The CDR3 consists of 17 residues. CDR1 is SGHKS and CDR2 is YYEKEE in the germline V gene (reference sequence). DNA for the CDR3: TGTGCCAGCAGCTTTCGAACAGGGGGACAGTCTAATGAAAAACTGTTTTTT. This encodes CASSFRTGGQSNEKLFF.

This sequence joins TRBV4-1 and TRBJ2-3; D not certain. The CDR3 is 15 residues long. The germline V and J ends were trimmed by 4 bases and 2 bases, with 13 bases remaining between them. Looked up from germline, CDR1 is MGHRA and CDR2 is YSYEKL. The CDR3 DNA follows: TGCGCCAGCAGCCTAGGGATGGCAGCCACAGATACGCAGTATTTT. This translates into CASSLGMAATDTQYF.

The chain joins TRBV6-6 to TRBJ2-3; possible D gene TRBD1, 5 bases. Germline lookup yields CDR1 MNHNY and CDR2 SVGAGI (reference sequence). V lost 6 bases to trimming and J lost 1 base, with 5 bases between them. CDR3 size: 12 residues. The CDR3 region is CASRQGTDTQYF. CDR3 nucleotide sequence: TGTGCCAGCAGACAGGGCACAGATACGCAGTATTTT.